A single sample is the source of the 15 T cell receptor beta chains below, sequenced in a study of beta chain features in type 1 diabetes. Sequenced material consisted of expressed TCRB transcripts (all of the isolated RNA was reverse transcribed). Measured with immunoSEQ multiplex PCR; TCRdb has only the in-frame clones, and not every one. Of a few hundred thousand clones detected, 25% to 30% appear once; the ten largest clones hold under 4.5%. Sequenced input: central memory CD4+ T cells from blood. The receptors were gathered from a man aged 25-45 years in good health.

The rearrangement joins TRBV29-1 to TRBJ1-2; D perhaps matches TRBD1 (5 bases). The ends were cut back, 6 bases at V and 2 bases at J, with 13 bases in the middle. Germline V gene lookup returns CDR1 SQVTM and CDR2 ANQGSEA. The CDR3 is 13 residues long. CDR3 loop: CSVRTLINYGYTF. The DNA for the CDR3 is TGCAGCGTAAGGACATTAATAAACTATGGCTACACCTTC.

This chain links TRBV5-4 with TRBJ2-7, with D uncertain. The CDR3 is made up of 11 amino acids. Germline V gene data show CDR1 as SGHNT and CDR2 as YYREEE (reference sequence). V shed 2 bases and J shed 6 bases, with 6 bases lying between them. CDR3: CASSLGREQYF. In nucleotides, the CDR3 is TGTGCCAGCAGCTTAGGTCGCGAGCAGTACTTC.

The chain couples TRBV15 to TRBJ2-3, with 9 bases fitting TRBD2. The V gene's germline CDR1 is LNHNV and CDR2 YYDKDF (reference sequence). This CDR3 region has 15 residues. V lost 8 bases to trimming and J lost 3 bases; unmatched junction nucleotides: 9. CDR3: CATAGEREATDTQYF. The CDR3 nucleotides are TGTGCCACCGCCGGGGAGCGGGAGGCTACAGATACGCAGTATTTT.

About this clone itself: The sample carries other DNA sequences with the same CDR3. V gene TRBV7-2 combines with J gene TRBJ2-7, with 11 positions matching TRBD2. The germline V gene has CDR1 SGHTA and CDR2 FQGNSA. This CDR3 spans 16 amino acids. V was clipped by 5 bases and J by 0 bases; unmatched bases: 6. This chain's CDR3 is CASSPGTSGPSYEQYF. CDR3 coding DNA: TGTGCCAGCAGCCCCGGGACTAGCGGTCCCTCCTACGAGCAGTACTTC.

This clone was seen more than once but under ten times. This chain joins TRBV30 and TRBJ2-6; 7 bases map to TRBD2. The V and J ends lost 4 bases and 6 bases, in that order; junction bases with no gene match: 3. CDR1 is GTSNPN and CDR2 is SVGIG in the germline V gene (reference sequence). There are 13 residues in the CDR3. The CDR3: CAWIKREANVLTF. In DNA form, the CDR3 reads TGTGCCTGGATCAAGCGGGAGGCCAACGTCCTGACTTTC.

This clone showed up just a few times. The chain uses TRBV7-2 and TRBJ2-7; D not certain. This CDR3 has 13 amino acids. Germline V gives CDR1 SGHTA, CDR2 FQGNSA. V was trimmed by 6 bases and J by 0 bases, leaving 9 bases between them. The CDR3 DNA follows: TGTGCCAGCAGTTATGACGCCTCCTACGAGCAGTACTTC. As protein: CASSYDASYEQYF.

For the CDR3, the DNA is TGTGCCGGTTACGGGACAGCTTCTGGAAACACCATATATTTT. It translates to CAGYGTASGNTIYF. The chain uses TRBV30 and TRBJ1-3; 7 nucleotides match TRBD1. Germline V gives CDR1 GTSNPN, CDR2 SVGIG (reference sequence). Germline trimming cut 8 bases from V and 1 base from J; bases unmatched to any gene: 8. CDR3 size: 14 residues.

This clone was seen more than once but under ten times. The chain's CDR3 is CAWSVRGGRNEKLFF. CDR3 in DNA: TGTGCCTGGAGTGTACGAGGCGGCCGTAATGAAAAACTGTTTTTT. This chain links TRBV30 with TRBJ1-4; no clear D gene. The CDR3 runs to 15 residues. V lost 0 bases and J 4 bases, leaving 12 bases between the germline ends. CDR1 and CDR2 from the germline V gene are GTSNPN and SVGIG (reference sequence).

This clone was seen only a few times. Being one base from a much bigger clone, this may be a read error. The gene calls are TRBV30 and TRBJ2-3; 9 nucleotides align to TRBD2. The CDR3 sequence is 14 residues long. The trim removed 7 bases at V and 1 base at J, leaving 6 bases unmatched. CDR1 is GTSNPN, CDR2 SVGIG, per germline (reference sequence). CDR3 residues: CAFLLAGRTDTQYF. CDR3 DNA: TGTGCCTTTCTTCTAGCGGGGCGCACAGATACGCAGTATTTT.

The chain employs TRBV12-5 and TRBJ2-3, with D possibly matching TRBD1 (6 bases). Germline V gene lookup returns CDR1 LGHNT and CDR2 FRNRAP. The CDR3 is made up of 13 amino acids. The ends were cut back, 1 base at V and 9 bases at J, with 11 bases in the middle. The CDR3, as DNA: TGTGCTAGTGGTTTGGAAAATACAGGGACGCAGTATTTT. Protein product: CASGLENTGTQYF.

This clone occurred a few times. V gene TRBV6-1 combines with J gene TRBJ1-1, with D possibly being TRBD1 (5 bases). V shed 3 bases and J shed 8 bases, with 16 bases lying between them. The CDR3 extends over 14 amino acids. CDR1 is MNHNS, CDR2 SASEGT, per germline. The CDR3 nucleotides are TGTGCCAGCAGTGATACAGGCGGAGACGTGGAAGCTTTCTTT. Amino acids: CASSDTGGDVEAFF.

DNA for the CDR3: TGTGCCAGCAGCCTACACAGGGGACTAGGGGTAGATGAGCAGTTCTTC. The encoded protein is CASSLHRGLGVDEQFF. The chain recombines TRBV7-9 with TRBJ2-1; D might be TRBD2 (8 bases). V lost 5 bases, J lost 8 bases, and 22 bases lay in between. Germline V gives CDR1 SEHNR, CDR2 FQNEAQ (reference sequence). The length of the CDR3 is 16 residues. The full variable domain, rest sourced from reference TRBV7-9 and TRBJ2-1, is DTGVSQNPRHKITKRGQNVTFRCDPISEHNRLYWYRQTLGQGPEFLTYFQNEAQLEKSRLLSDRFSAERPKGSFSTLEIQRTEQGDSAMYLCASSLHRGLGVDEQFFGPGTRLTVL.

The V and J genes are TRBV30 and TRBJ2-3; D is ambiguous. Trimming removed 3 bases at V and 4 bases at J, with 11 bases between. The CDR3 spans 13 residues. Germline lookup yields CDR1 GTSNPN and CDR2 SVGIG (reference sequence). DNA for the CDR3: TGTGCCTGGAGAGCCGACACCTCAGATACGCAGTATTTT. Amino acids: CAWRADTSDTQYF.

This clone was found a few times. The CDR3 DNA sequence: TGTGCCAGCAGCCCCTGGACTAGCGGGGGATACGAGCAGTACTTC. It yields the protein CASSPWTSGGYEQYF. The chain couples TRBV7-2 to TRBJ2-7; 13 positions match TRBD2. The CDR3 is 15 residues long. J lost 4 bases, V lost 5 bases, and 5 bases had no gene match. Germline lookup yields CDR1 SGHTA and CDR2 FQGNSA.

The V and J genes are TRBV4-1 and TRBJ2-1; D call uncertain. Trimming took off 2 bases at V and 3 bases at J, with 8 bases between the two ends. CDR3 length: 14 amino acids. In germline, CDR1 is MGHRA, CDR2 YSYEKL. The DNA of the CDR3 is TGCGCCAGCAGCCAACCCTACGGCTACAATGAGCAGTTCTTC. Protein: CASSQPYGYNEQFF.